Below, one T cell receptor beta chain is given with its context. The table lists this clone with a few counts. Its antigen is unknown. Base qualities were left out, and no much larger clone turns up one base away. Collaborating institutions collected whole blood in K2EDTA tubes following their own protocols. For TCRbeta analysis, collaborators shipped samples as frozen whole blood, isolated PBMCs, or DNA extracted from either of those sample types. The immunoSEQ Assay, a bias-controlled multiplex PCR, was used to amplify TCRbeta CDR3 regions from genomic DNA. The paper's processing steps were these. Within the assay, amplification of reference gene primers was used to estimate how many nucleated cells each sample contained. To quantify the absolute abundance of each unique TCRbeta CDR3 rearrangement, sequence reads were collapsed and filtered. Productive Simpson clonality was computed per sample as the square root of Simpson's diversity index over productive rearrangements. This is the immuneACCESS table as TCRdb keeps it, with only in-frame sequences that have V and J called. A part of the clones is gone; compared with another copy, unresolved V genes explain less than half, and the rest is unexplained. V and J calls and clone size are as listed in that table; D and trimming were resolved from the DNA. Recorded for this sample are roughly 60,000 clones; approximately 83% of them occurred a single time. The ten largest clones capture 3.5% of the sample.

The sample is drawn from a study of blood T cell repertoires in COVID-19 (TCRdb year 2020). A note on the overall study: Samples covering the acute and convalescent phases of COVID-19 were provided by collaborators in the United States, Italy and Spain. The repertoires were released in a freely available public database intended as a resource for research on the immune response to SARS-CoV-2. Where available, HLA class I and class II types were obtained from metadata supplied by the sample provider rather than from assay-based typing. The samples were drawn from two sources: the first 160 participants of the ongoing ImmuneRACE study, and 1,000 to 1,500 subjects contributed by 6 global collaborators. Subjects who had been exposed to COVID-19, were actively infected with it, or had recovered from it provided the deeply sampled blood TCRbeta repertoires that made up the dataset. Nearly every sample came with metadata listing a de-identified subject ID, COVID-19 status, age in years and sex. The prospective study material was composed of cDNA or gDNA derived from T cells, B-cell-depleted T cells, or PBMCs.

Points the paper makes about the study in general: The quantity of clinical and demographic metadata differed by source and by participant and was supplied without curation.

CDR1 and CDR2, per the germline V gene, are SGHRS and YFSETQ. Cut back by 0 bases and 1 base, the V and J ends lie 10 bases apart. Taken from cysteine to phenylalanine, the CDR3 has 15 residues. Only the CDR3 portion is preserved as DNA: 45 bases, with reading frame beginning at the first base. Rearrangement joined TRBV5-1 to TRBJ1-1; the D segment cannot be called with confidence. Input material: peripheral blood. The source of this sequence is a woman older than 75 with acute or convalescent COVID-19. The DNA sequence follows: TGCGCCAGCAGCTTGGATGCCAGATCGAACACTGAAGCTTTCTTT. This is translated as CASSLDARSNTEAFF.